This paragraph reports one T cell receptor beta chain. Antigen: not known. This record belongs to a study of CD8+ T cells in alopecia areata. The treatment was: oral pan-JAK inhibitor, 5-10 mg twice daily. RNA was extracted and reverse transcribed into cDNA as the sequencing template. TCRdb's copy holds only in-frame clones and misses some; the assay was immunoSEQ multiplex PCR. This sample has about 140,000 clones, with around four fifths found just once. Findings and limits, study-wide: Especially in alopecia totalis/universalis, lesional scalp showed greater clonality than normal scalp did.

With 0 bases removed from V and 5 bases from J, the gap between germline ends came to 4 bases. The germline V gene has CDR1 MNHEY and CDR2 SMNVEV (reference sequence). This CDR3 region has 13 residues. The origin of this receptor is a human donor with alopecia areata. This sample comprised CD8+ T cells sorted from blood, obtained at week 4, from a patient treated with tofacitinib. The chain couples TRBV27 to TRBJ2-2; D is unclear. CDR3 amino acids: CASSLSLTGELFF. CDR3 DNA sequence: TGTGCCAGCAGTTTATCGTTAACCGGGGAGCTGTTTTTT.